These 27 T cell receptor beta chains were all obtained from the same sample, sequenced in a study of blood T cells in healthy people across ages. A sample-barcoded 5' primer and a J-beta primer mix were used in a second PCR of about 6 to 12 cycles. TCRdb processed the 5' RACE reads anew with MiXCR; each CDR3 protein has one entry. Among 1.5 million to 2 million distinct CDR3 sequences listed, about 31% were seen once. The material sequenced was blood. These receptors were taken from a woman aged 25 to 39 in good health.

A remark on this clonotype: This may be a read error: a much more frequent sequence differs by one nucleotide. CDR3 residues: CASSQDDGETQFF. DNA for the CDR3: TGCGCCAGCAGCCAAGATGATGGGGAGACCCAGTTCTTC. The chain combines TRBV4-1 with TRBJ2-5; possibly TRBD2 for D (5 bases). The J call is uncertain, as TRBJ2-1 better fits the DNA end. Germline V CDR1 and CDR2: MGHRA, YSYEKL. The CDR3 has 13 amino acids.

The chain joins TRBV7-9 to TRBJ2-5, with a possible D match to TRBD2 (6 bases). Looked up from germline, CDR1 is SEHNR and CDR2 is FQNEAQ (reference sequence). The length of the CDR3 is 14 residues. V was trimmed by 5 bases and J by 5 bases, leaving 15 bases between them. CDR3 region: CASSELAPRETQYF. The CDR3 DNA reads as TGTGCCAGCAGCGAACTAGCCCCAAGGGAGACCCAGTACTTC.

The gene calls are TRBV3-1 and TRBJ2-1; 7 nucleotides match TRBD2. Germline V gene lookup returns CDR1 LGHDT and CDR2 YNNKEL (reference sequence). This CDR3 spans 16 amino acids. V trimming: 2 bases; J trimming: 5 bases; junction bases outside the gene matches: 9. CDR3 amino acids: CASSQLHLAANNEQFF. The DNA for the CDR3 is TGTGCCAGCAGCCAACTCCATCTAGCGGCGAACAATGAGCAGTTCTTC.

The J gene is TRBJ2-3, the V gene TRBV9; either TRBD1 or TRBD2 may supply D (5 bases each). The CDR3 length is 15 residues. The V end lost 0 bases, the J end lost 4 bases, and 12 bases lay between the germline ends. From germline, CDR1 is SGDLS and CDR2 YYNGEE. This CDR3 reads CASSVAGTFSDTQYF. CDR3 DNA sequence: TGTGCCAGCAGCGTAGCCGGGACCTTCTCAGATACGCAGTATTTT.

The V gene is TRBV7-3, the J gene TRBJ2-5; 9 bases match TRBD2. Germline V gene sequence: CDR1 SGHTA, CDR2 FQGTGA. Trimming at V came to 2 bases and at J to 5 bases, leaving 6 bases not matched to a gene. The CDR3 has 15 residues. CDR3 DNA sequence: TGTGCCAGCAGCTTACTTAGCGGGAGTGGCGAGACCCAGTACTTC. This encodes CASSLLSGSGETQYF.

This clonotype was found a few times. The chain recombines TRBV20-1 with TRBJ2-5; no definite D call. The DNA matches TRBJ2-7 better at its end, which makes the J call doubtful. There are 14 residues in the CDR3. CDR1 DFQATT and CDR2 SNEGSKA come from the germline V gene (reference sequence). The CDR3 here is CSARDRQIGYEQYF. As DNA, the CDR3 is TGCAGTGCTAGAGATCGTCAGATCGGCTACGAGCAGTACTTC.

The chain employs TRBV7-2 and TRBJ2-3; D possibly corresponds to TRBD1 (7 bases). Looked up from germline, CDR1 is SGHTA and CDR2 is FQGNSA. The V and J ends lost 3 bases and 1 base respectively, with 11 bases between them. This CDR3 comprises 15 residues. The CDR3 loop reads CASSFLRGGTDTQYF. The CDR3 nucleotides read TGTGCCAGCAGCTTTCTCAGGGGGGGCACAGATACGCAGTATTTT.

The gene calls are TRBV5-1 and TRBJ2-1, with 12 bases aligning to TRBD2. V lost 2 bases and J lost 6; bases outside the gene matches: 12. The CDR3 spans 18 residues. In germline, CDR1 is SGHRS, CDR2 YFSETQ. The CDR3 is CASSLPAGTSGLFNEQFF. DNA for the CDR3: TGCGCCAGCAGCTTACCGGCCGGGACTAGCGGGCTTTTCAATGAGCAGTTCTTC.

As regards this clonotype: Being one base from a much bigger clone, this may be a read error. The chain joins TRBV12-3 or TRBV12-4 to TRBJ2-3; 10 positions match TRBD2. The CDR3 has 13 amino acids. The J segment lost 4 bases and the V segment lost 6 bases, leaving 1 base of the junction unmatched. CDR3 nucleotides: TGTGCCAGCAGCGGACTAGCGGCAGATACGCAGTATTTT. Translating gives CASSGLAADTQYF.

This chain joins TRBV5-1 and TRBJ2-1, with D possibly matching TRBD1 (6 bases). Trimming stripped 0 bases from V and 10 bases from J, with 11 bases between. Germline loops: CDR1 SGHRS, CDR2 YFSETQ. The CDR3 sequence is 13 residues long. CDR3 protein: CASSLVGALEQFF. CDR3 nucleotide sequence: TGCGCCAGCAGCTTGGTGGGGGCCCTCGAGCAGTTCTTC.

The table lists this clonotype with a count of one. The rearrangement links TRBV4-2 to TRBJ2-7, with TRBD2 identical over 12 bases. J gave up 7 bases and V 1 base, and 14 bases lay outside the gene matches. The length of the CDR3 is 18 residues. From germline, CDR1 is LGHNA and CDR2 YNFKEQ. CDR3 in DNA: TGTGCCAGCAGCCAAGGACGGAGGTCTAGCGGGGGGGGGGCGGAGCAGTACTTC. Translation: CASSQGRRSSGGGAEQYF.

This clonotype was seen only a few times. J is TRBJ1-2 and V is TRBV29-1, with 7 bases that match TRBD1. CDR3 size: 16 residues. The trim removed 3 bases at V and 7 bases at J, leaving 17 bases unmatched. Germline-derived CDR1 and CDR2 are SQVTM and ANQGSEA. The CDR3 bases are TGCAGCGTTGAGCACCGTTTCCGGGGGAGGGGGCCTGGCTACACCTTC. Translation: CSVEHRFRGRGPGYTF.

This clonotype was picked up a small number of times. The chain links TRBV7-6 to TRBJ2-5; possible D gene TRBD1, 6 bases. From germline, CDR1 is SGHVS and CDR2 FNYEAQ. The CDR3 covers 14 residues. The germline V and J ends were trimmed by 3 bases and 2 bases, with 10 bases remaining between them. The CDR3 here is CASSLSDRQETQYF. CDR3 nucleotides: TGTGCCAGCAGCTTGTCGGACAGACAAGAGACCCAGTACTTC.

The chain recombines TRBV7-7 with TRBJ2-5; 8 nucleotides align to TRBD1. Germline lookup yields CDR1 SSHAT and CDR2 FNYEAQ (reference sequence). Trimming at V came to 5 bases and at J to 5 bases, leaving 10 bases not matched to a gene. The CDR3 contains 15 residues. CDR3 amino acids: CASSLRDRWGETQYF. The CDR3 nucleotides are TGTGCCAGCAGCCTCCGGGACAGGTGGGGGGAGACCCAGTACTTC.

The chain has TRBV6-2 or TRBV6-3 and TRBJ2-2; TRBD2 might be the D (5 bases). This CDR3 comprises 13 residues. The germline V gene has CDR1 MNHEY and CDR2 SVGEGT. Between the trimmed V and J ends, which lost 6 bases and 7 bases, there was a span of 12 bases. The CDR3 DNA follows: TGTGCCAGCAGCCGCATGAGGGACGGGGAGCTGTTTTTT. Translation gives CASSRMRDGELFF.

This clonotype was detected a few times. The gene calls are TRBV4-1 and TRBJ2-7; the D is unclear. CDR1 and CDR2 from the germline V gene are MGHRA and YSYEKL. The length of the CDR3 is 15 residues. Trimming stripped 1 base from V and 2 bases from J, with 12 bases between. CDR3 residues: CASSQAELPAYEQYF. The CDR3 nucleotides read TGCGCCAGCAGCCAAGCAGAGCTACCAGCCTACGAGCAGTACTTC.

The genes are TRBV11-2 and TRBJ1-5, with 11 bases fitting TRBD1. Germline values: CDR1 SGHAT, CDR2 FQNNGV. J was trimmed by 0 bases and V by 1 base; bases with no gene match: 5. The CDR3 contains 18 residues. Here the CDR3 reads CASSLGTGGSPSNQPQHF. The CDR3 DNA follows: TGTGCCAGCAGCTTAGGGACAGGGGGCTCCCCTAGCAATCAGCCCCAGCATTTT.

As DNA, the CDR3 is TGTGCCAGCAGCCCGGGACTACCCAACAATGAGCAGTTCTTC. Its translation: CASSPGLPNNEQFF. This chain connects TRBV3-1 to TRBJ2-1, with TRBD2 matching over 7 bases. Germline V gene data show CDR1 as LGHDT and CDR2 as YNNKEL (reference sequence). CDR3 length: 14 amino acids. The ends lost 4 bases at V and 5 bases at J; junction bases unmatched: 5.

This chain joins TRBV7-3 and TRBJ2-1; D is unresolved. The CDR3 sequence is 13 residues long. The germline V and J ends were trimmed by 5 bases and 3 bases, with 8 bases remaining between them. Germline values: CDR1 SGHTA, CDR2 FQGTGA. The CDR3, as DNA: TGTGCCAGCAGCACGACGAACTACAATGAGCAGTTCTTC. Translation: CASSTTNYNEQFF.

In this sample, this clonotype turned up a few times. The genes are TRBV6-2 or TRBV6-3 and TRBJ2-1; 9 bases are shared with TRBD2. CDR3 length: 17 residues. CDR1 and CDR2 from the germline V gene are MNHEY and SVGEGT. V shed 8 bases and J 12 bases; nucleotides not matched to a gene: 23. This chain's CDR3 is CASLSGRTPVAERGQFF. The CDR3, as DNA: TGTGCCAGCTTGAGCGGGAGGACGCCGGTTGCGGAAAGGGGGCAGTTCTTC.

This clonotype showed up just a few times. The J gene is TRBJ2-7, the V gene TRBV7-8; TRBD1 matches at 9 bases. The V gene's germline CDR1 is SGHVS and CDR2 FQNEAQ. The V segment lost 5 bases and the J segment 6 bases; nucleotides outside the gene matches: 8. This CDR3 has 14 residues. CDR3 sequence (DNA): TGTGCCAGCAGCCCGATGGGACAGGGCTCCGAGCAGTACTTC. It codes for CASSPMGQGSEQYF. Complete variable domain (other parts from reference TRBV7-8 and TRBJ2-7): GAGVSQSPRYKVAKRGQDVALRCDPISGHVSLFWYQQALGQGPEFLTYFQNEAQLDKSGLPSDRFFAERPEGSVSTLKIQRTQQEDSAVYLCASSPMGQGSEQYFGPGTRLTVT.

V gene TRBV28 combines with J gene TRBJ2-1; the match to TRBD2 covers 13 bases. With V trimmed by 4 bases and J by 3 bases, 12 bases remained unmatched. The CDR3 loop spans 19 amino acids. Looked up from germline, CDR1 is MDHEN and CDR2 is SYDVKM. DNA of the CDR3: TGTGCCAGCAGTTCTACGGGACTAGCGGGACTGGGGGTCTACAATGAGCAGTTCTTC. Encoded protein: CASSSTGLAGLGVYNEQFF.

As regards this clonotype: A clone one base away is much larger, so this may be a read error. Written as DNA, the CDR3 is TGTGCCAGCAGTTTTAACAGGGACCACGGGCAGTACTTC. It specifies CASSFNRDHGQYF. The chain has TRBV27 and TRBJ2-7, with D possibly TRBD1 on 6 matching bases. This CDR3 is built from 13 residues. Trimming took 3 bases from V and 9 from J, leaving 15 bases between them. Germline CDR1 MNHEY, CDR2 SMNVEV (reference sequence).

Here the CDR3 reads CASSFRVPGYTF. The CDR3 DNA sequence: TGTGCCAGCAGTTTCAGAGTCCCTGGCTACACCTTC. V is TRBV12-3 or TRBV12-4 and J is TRBJ1-2, with no clear D. The CDR3 runs 12 residues. Trimming cost V 3 bases and J 7 bases, with 9 bases left between them.

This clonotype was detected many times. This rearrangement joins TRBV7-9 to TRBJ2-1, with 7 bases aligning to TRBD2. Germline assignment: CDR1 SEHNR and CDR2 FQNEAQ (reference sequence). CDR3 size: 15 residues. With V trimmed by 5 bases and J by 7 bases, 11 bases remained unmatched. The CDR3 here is CASSPLLAGANEQFF. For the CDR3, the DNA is TGTGCCAGCAGCCCCCTCCTCGCGGGAGCTAATGAGCAGTTCTTC.

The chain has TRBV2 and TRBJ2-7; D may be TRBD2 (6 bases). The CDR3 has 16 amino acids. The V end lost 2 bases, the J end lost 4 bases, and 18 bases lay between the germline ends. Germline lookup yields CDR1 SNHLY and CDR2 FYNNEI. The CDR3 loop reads CASSELREGGQYEQYF. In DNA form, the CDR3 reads TGTGCCAGCAGTGAATTGAGGGAAGGAGGGCAATACGAGCAGTACTTC.

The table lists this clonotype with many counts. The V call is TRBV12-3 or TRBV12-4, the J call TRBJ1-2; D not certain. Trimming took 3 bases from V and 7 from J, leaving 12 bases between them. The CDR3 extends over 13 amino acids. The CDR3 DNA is TGTGCCAGCAGTTTGAAGGGTAGAAGTGGCTACACCTTC. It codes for CASSLKGRSGYTF.